The source of this T cell receptor (beta chain) is a study of blood T cell repertoires in COVID-19. Turning to the study itself: Acute and convalescent COVID-19 samples came from the United States, Italy and Spain.

The length of the CDR3 is 14 residues. In germline, CDR1 is SGHTS, CDR2 YDEGEE. Losses at the gene ends were 4 bases for V and 5 bases for J; bases not matched to a gene: 4. Some clones are missing from TCRdb's copy, which holds only in-frame ones; the method was immunoSEQ multiplex PCR. The sample records under 300,000 clones, roughly 89% being singletons. The chain employs TRBV5-8 and TRBJ1-4; 8 bases fit TRBD1. Material: peripheral blood. The TCR comes from a woman between 40 and 55 years old who had recovered from COVID-19. The CDR3 DNA reads as TGTGCCAGCAGCCACAGGGGGACGAATGAAAAACTGTTTTTT. This encodes CASSHRGTNEKLFF.